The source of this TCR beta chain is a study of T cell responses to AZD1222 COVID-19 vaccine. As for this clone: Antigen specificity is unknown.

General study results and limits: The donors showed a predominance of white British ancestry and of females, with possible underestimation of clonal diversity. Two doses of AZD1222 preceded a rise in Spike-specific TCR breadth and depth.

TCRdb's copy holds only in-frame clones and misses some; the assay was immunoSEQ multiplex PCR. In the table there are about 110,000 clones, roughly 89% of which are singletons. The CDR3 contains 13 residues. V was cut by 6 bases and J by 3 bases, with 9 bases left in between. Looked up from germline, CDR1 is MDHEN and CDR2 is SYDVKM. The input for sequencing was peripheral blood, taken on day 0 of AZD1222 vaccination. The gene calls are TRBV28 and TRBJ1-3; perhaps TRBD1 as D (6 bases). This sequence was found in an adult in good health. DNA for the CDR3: TGTGCCAGCAGGCCAGGGGTTGGAAACACCATATATTTT. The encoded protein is CASRPGVGNTIYF.